These 15 T cell receptor beta chains were all obtained from the same sample, sequenced in a study of T-cell memory formation after mild COVID-19. One entry per CDR3 protein, called by TCRdb with MiXCR from the 5' RACE reads. Of more than 150,000 distinct CDR3 sequences detected, roughly 18% appear once; the ten largest clones hold roughly 3.7%. Input material: PBMCs or a T cell subset sorted from them (not recorded which). The receptor source for this set is a man between 18 and 35 years old who had mild COVID-19 (a few samples of this study predate the infection). Cell type and time point are not known.

The chain couples TRBV7-6 to TRBJ2-5; D is tentatively TRBD1 or TRBD2 (5 bases each). Looked up from germline, CDR1 is SGHVS and CDR2 is FNYEAQ. The CDR3 totals 16 residues. Trimming removed 1 base from V and 1 base from J, with 13 bases in between. In DNA form, the CDR3 reads TGTGCCAGCAGCTTAGGGGTGACCGGGACCCAAGAGACCCAGTACTTC. It codes for CASSLGVTGTQETQYF.

The V and J genes are TRBV5-1 and TRBJ1-6; D might be TRBD1 (5 bases). From germline, CDR1 is SGHRS and CDR2 YFSETQ. There are 13 residues in the CDR3. The V and J ends lost 9 bases and 10 bases respectively, with 17 bases between them. CDR3 in DNA: TGCGCCACCAGAACAGGCCCGGGGTCACCCCTCCACTTT. Protein product: CATRTGPGSPLHF. Based on the CDR3 plus reference TRBV5-1 and TRBJ1-6, the full variable domain is KAGVTQTPRYLIKTRGQQVTLSCSPISGHRSVSWYQQTPGQGLQFLFEYFSETQRNKGNFPGRFSGRQFSNSRSEMNVSTLELGDSALYLCATRTGPGSPLHFGNGTRLTVT.

A few counts support this clonotype. This chain joins TRBV7-6 and TRBJ2-2, with TRBD2 as a possible D gene (5 bases). The V and J ends lost 2 bases and 7 bases respectively, with 8 bases between them. The CDR3 spans 13 residues. Germline V gene lookup returns CDR1 SGHVS and CDR2 FNYEAQ. CDR3 residues: CASSLFRGGELFF. The DNA for the CDR3 is TGTGCCAGCAGCTTATTCCGGGGCGGGGAGCTGTTTTTT.

This clonotype turned up a few times. This CDR3 is CASTEGREQYF. In nucleotides, the CDR3 is TGTGCCAGCACGGAAGGGCGCGAGCAGTACTTC. The chain carries TRBV6-5 and TRBJ2-7; no firm D call. The V end lost 7 bases, the J end lost 6 bases, and 10 bases lay between the germline ends. The CDR3 sequence is 11 residues long. CDR1 is MNHEY, CDR2 SVGAGI, per germline.

The chain carries TRBV20-1 and TRBJ2-3, with D possibly matching TRBD1 (5 bases). Germline CDR1 and CDR2: DFQATT and SNEGSKA (reference sequence). With 0 bases removed from V and 3 bases from J, the gap between germline ends came to 10 bases. The CDR3 runs to 14 residues. The CDR3 nucleotides are TGCAGTGCTAGAGATCCCAGGGTTACAGATACGCAGTATTTT. Protein product: CSARDPRVTDTQYF.

This clonotype has just a few counts. This sequence joins TRBV7-2 and TRBJ1-1; D might be TRBD1 (5 bases). Trimming took 1 base from V and 3 from J, leaving 12 bases between them. The CDR3 loop spans 15 amino acids. Germline loops: CDR1 SGHTA, CDR2 FQGNSA. The CDR3 region has the DNA TGTGCCAGCAGCTTAGTGGGAGGGGTGGACACTGAAGCTTTCTTT. It specifies CASSLVGGVDTEAFF.

This clonotype has a handful of counts. The chain carries TRBV28 and TRBJ1-1, with TRBD1 identical over 7 bases. The germline V gene has CDR1 MDHEN and CDR2 SYDVKM. This CDR3 is 13 amino acids long. With 2 bases clipped from V and 11 bases from J, the junction kept 8 bases outside the gene matches. This chain's CDR3 is CASSLGQGDSAFF. Here the CDR3 DNA reads TGTGCCAGCAGTTTAGGGCAGGGGGATTCGGCTTTCTTT.

This clonotype was picked up a small number of times. The chain has TRBV10-3 and TRBJ2-7; TRBD1 aligns across 10 bases. In germline, CDR1 is ENHRY, CDR2 SYGVKD. CDR3 size: 13 residues. J lost 6 bases, V lost 4 bases, and 3 bases had no gene match. CDR3 DNA sequence: TGTGCCATCAGTGGGACAGGGGGATTCGAGCAGTACTTC. Translated, it gives CAISGTGGFEQYF.

This clonotype was counted at least ten times. The rearrangement links TRBV10-3 to TRBJ1-2; 8 nucleotides align to TRBD1. This CDR3 contains 16 residues. J gave up 2 bases and V 3 bases, and 8 bases lay outside the gene matches. The germline V gene has CDR1 ENHRY and CDR2 SYGVKD. CDR3 nucleotide sequence: TGTGCCATCAGTGATATACCGGGACAGGCAAACTATGGCTACACCTTC. Translation: CAISDIPGQANYGYTF.

The genes are TRBV7-8 and TRBJ1-1; D is undetermined. The V gene's germline CDR1 is SGHVS and CDR2 FQNEAQ. Trimming stripped 2 bases from V and 8 bases from J, with 6 bases between. This CDR3 has 11 residues. The CDR3 bases are TGTGCCAGCAGCTTAATCCGGGAAGCTTTCTTT. Translated: CASSLIREAFF.

This clonotype showed up just a few times. This chain joins TRBV3-1 and TRBJ2-7, with D possibly TRBD1 on 5 matching bases. From germline, CDR1 is LGHDT and CDR2 YNNKEL (reference sequence). This CDR3 region has 15 residues. V was pared by 0 bases and J by 0 bases, with 9 bases between. The DNA of the CDR3 is TGTGCCAGCAGCCAAGAACCGGACACCTCCTACGAGCAGTACTTC. Residues: CASSQEPDTSYEQYF.

This chain links TRBV7-9 with TRBJ2-3; 9 nucleotides match TRBD1. Trimming took 5 bases from V and 11 from J; bases not matched to a gene: 8. Germline CDR1 is SEHNR and CDR2 is FQNEAQ (reference sequence). This CDR3 spans 13 amino acids. DNA for the CDR3: TGTGCCAGCAGCGTGACAGGGGGGAGGAGGCAGTATTTT. This codes for CASSVTGGRRQYF.

This chain uses TRBV7-2 with TRBJ2-2; 9 bases are a match to TRBD1. This CDR3 has 15 amino acids. Germline V CDR1 and CDR2: SGHTA, FQGNSA. The V gene end was trimmed by 6 bases and the J gene end by 7 bases; junction bases not matched to a gene: 9. CDR3 amino acids: CASSVGQGRIGELFF. CDR3 nucleotides: TGTGCCAGCAGTGTTGGACAGGGGAGGATCGGGGAGCTGTTTTTT.

This clonotype was observed a handful of times. CDR3 DNA sequence: TGCGCCAGCAGCTTGGCAGGTAGAACGGCCGCGAACACCGGGGAGCTGTTTTTT. It encodes CASSLAGRTAANTGELFF. The chain is built from TRBV5-1 and TRBJ2-2, with D uncertain. Per the germline V gene, CDR1 is SGHRS and CDR2 is YFSETQ. This CDR3 comprises 18 residues. The germline V and J ends were trimmed by 0 bases and 0 bases, with 15 bases remaining between them.

This clonotype was detected many times. This chain connects TRBV5-1 to TRBJ1-2; D gene ambiguous. Germline CDR1 reads SGHRS; CDR2 reads YFSETQ. V was trimmed by 3 bases and J by 2 bases, leaving 11 bases between them. This CDR3 is built from 14 residues. CDR3 residues: CASSSTPGNYGYTF. The CDR3 nucleotides read TGCGCCAGCAGCTCGACCCCTGGAAACTATGGCTACACCTTC.